Described below is a single T cell receptor (beta chain) sequence and its context. Its matching antigen is unknown. TCRB transcripts that were expressed got sequenced, as all of the isolated RNA had been reverse transcribed. Here immunoSEQ multiplex PCR was the method, and the copy in TCRdb shows in-frame clones only, minus some. This sample carries 450,000 to 600,000 clones, about 32% of them seen once, and the ten largest clones take around 0.065%. These data are taken from a study of beta chain features in type 1 diabetes. General study results and limits: PCR might favor shorter templates, equally in patients and controls. The study left unresolved whether HLA type influences TCRB rearrangement.

Germline assignment: CDR1 SNHLY and CDR2 FYNNEI. The V end lost 6 bases, the J end lost 7 bases, and 6 bases lay between the germline ends. This CDR3 has 11 residues. CD45RO/CCR7/CD25/CD127/CD95/CD27 staining was used to isolate CD4+ naive, central memory, regulatory and stem cell-like memory cells by sorting. The V and J genes are TRBV2 and TRBJ2-2; D not certain. Sequencing input: naive CD4+ T cells from blood. The clonotype was recovered from a man between 18 and 35 years old in good health. CDR3 protein: CASRYGGELFF. CDR3 nucleotide sequence: TGTGCCAGCAGATATGGCGGGGAGCTGTTTTTT. Looking up the rest from reference TRBV2 and TRBJ2-2 gives the full variable domain: EPEVTQTPSHQVTQMGQEVILRCVPISNHLYFYWYRQILGQKVEFLVSFYNNEISEKSEIFDDQFSVERPDGSNFTLKIRSTKLEDSAMYFCASRYGGELFFGEGSRLTVL.